This entry lists 24 T cell receptor beta chains sequenced from one sample in a study of T cell responses to AZD1222 COVID-19 vaccine. Some clones are missing from TCRdb's copy, which holds only in-frame ones; the method was immunoSEQ multiplex PCR. The table records roughly 140,000 clones, about 87% of them present only once. The specimen comprised peripheral blood, sampled on day 0 of AZD1222 vaccination. Every receptor here comes from an adult in good health.

J is TRBJ2-3 and V is TRBV9; D remains unclear. Per germline, CDR1 SGDLS and CDR2 YYNGEE. The ends were cut back, 4 bases at V and 2 bases at J, with 14 bases in the middle. There are 15 residues in the CDR3. The chain's CDR3 is CASSPRTSNTDTQYF. CDR3 DNA sequence: TGTGCCAGCAGCCCCAGGACCTCGAACACAGATACGCAGTATTTT. Together with reference TRBV9 and TRBJ2-3, the CDR3 gives the full variable domain: DSGVTQTPKHLITATGQRVTLRCSPRSGDLSVYWYQQSLDQGLQFLIQYYNGEERAKGNILERFSAQQFPDLHSELNLSSLELGDSALYFCASSPRTSNTDTQYFGPGTRLTVL.

The gene calls are TRBV3-1 (or the pseudogene TRBV3-2) and TRBJ1-1; perhaps TRBD1 as D (5 bases). The CDR3 has 14 amino acids. The ends were cut back, 3 bases at V and 2 bases at J, with 10 bases in the middle. The germline V gene has CDR1 LGHDT and CDR2 YNNKEL (reference sequence). CDR3: CASSQHGGNTEAFF. Written as DNA, the CDR3 is TGTGCCAGCAGCCAGCATGGGGGAAACACTGAAGCTTTCTTT.

J is TRBJ2-1 and V is TRBV9; D is perhaps TRBD1 or TRBD2 (5 bases each). The CDR3 has 16 residues. The germline V and J ends were trimmed by 10 bases and 0 bases, with 20 bases remaining between them. Looked up from germline, CDR1 is SGDLS and CDR2 is YYNGEE. The CDR3 DNA follows: TGTGCCTCCCAGCCCGGACCAGGGAGCTCCTACAATGAGCAGTTCTTC. Encoded protein: CASQPGPGSSYNEQFF.

The chain recombines TRBV18 with TRBJ1-3, with a weak D call TRBD1 (6 bases). The CDR3 covers 14 residues. Germline V gives CDR1 KGHSH, CDR2 LQKENI. Trimming removed 9 bases from V and 0 bases from J, with 12 bases in between. In nucleotides, the CDR3 is TGTGCCAGTGGGCAGGGGAGCTCTGGAAACACCATATATTTT. It codes for CASGQGSSGNTIYF.

The chain combines TRBV11-2 with TRBJ2-3; D may be TRBD1 (6 bases). This CDR3 has 14 residues. V was trimmed by 4 bases and J by 4 bases, leaving 12 bases between them. Germline V lookup: CDR1 SGHAT, CDR2 FQNNGV. The CDR3 DNA reads as TGTGCCAGCAGCTCCCCAGCAGGGGCAGATACGCAGTATTTT. Translating it yields CASSSPAGADTQYF.

This clone was observed a single time. The chain links TRBV28 to TRBJ1-2; D unclear. CDR1 is MDHEN and CDR2 is SYDVKM in the germline V gene. V shed 3 bases and J shed 8 bases, with 10 bases lying between them. The CDR3 loop spans 12 amino acids. The CDR3 region is CASSLVGSGYTF. The CDR3 bases are TGTGCCAGCAGTTTGGTGGGGAGCGGCTACACCTTC.

The J gene is TRBJ1-5, the V gene TRBV27; D possibly corresponds to TRBD1 (6 bases). Germline V gives CDR1 MNHEY, CDR2 SMNVEV (reference sequence). Trimming removed 2 bases from V and 4 bases from J, with 18 bases in between. The CDR3 length is 17 residues. As DNA, the CDR3 is TGTGCCAGCAGTTTACGCATGGGCAGGGGATCAAATCAGCCCCAGCATTTT. Its protein is CASSLRMGRGSNQPQHF.

A single count supports this clone. CDR3 loop: CASSISLMEPQHF. The CDR3 nucleotides are TGTGCCAGTAGTATCTCCCTGATGGAGCCCCAGCATTTT. The chain carries TRBV19 and TRBJ1-5; no firm D call. V was shortened by 3 bases and J by 8 bases, with 11 bases between the two germline ends. Looked up from germline, CDR1 is LNHDA and CDR2 is SQIVND (reference sequence). This CDR3 has 13 residues.

The chain recombines TRBV5-5 with TRBJ2-7, with D maybe TRBD1 (5 bases). The CDR3 consists of 15 residues. Germline values: CDR1 SGHKS, CDR2 YYEKEE (reference sequence). Trimming removed 1 base from V and 2 bases from J, with 13 bases in between. The CDR3 DNA is TGTGCCAGCAGCTTGCAAGGGGCGATCGCCTACGAGCAGTACTTC. Translation gives CASSLQGAIAYEQYF.

The rearrangement uses TRBV7-9 and TRBJ2-5; TRBD2 matches 8 bases. With 0 bases clipped from V and 1 base from J, the junction kept 7 bases outside the gene matches. CDR1 SEHNR and CDR2 FQNEAQ come from the germline V gene (reference sequence). The CDR3 is 17 residues long. DNA for the CDR3: TGTGCCAGCAGCTTAGCGGTAGCGGGGTACGGCCAAGAGACCCAGTACTTC. This gives the protein CASSLAVAGYGQETQYF.

This clone was recorded a few times. The genes are TRBV12-3 or TRBV12-4 and TRBJ2-7; D unclear. The CDR3 loop spans 12 amino acids. V was cut by 6 bases and J by 6 bases, with 12 bases left in between. The CDR3 sequence: CASSFDTREQYF. The CDR3 coding sequence is TGTGCCAGCAGCTTTGACACGCGCGAGCAGTACTTC.

This sequence joins TRBV30 and TRBJ1-1, with D uncertain. The CDR3 length is 13 residues. CDR1 is GTSNPN and CDR2 is SVGIG in the germline V gene (reference sequence). V gave up 5 bases and J gave up 4 bases, with 14 bases separating them. The CDR3 spells CAWATVVGTEAFF. In DNA form, the CDR3 reads TGTGCCTGGGCCACCGTTGTAGGCACTGAAGCTTTCTTT.

The chain carries TRBV7-9 and TRBJ1-2; no clear D. Germline lookup yields CDR1 SEHNR and CDR2 FQNEAQ (reference sequence). Trimming stripped 1 base from V and 6 bases from J, with 6 bases between. This CDR3 contains 12 residues. In DNA form, the CDR3 reads TGTGCCAGCAGCTTAGACCGGGATGGCTACACCTTC. It codes for CASSLDRDGYTF. The full variable domain, its missing parts supplied by reference TRBV7-9 and TRBJ1-2, is DTGVSQNPRHKITKRGQNVTFRCDPISEHNRLYWYRQTLGQGPEFLTYFQNEAQLEKSRLLSDRFSAERPKGSFSTLEIQRTEQGDSAMYLCASSLDRDGYTFGSGTRLTVV.

The V gene is TRBV7-3, the J gene TRBJ1-1; D may be TRBD1 (5 bases). The CDR3 has 14 amino acids. CDR1 and CDR2 (germline): SGHTA, FQGTGA. Trimming shortened V by 5 bases and J by 2 bases, and 12 bases separated the two germline ends. CDR3 protein: CASSPGHANTEAFF. Here the CDR3 DNA reads TGTGCCAGCAGCCCCGGACATGCCAACACTGAAGCTTTCTTT.

This clone appeared once. The V call is TRBV9, the J call TRBJ2-3, with 10 bases identical to TRBD2. J gave up 6 bases and V 4 bases, and 8 bases lay outside the gene matches. CDR1 is SGDLS and CDR2 is YYNGEE in the germline V gene. The CDR3 contains 15 residues. CDR3 in DNA: TGTGCCAGCAGCACTAGCGGGGTAAATGGGGATACGCAGTATTTT. Residues: CASSTSGVNGDTQYF.

The chain combines TRBV7-3 with TRBJ2-3; D unresolved. V shed 2 bases and J shed 11 bases, with 14 bases lying between them. The germline V gene has CDR1 SGHTA and CDR2 FQGTGA. There are 13 residues in the CDR3. CDR3 sequence (DNA): TGTGCCAGCAGCTTACCCCCCAGGAGTGAGCAGTATTTT. Its translation is CASSLPPRSEQYF.

The V and J genes are TRBV7-8 and TRBJ2-7; maybe TRBD1 (6 bases). Germline V CDR1 and CDR2: SGHVS, FQNEAQ. Trimming took off 5 bases at V and 0 bases at J, with 11 bases between the two ends. There are 14 residues in the CDR3. In DNA form, the CDR3 reads TGTGCCAGCAGCCTTGGACAGTACTCCTACGAGCAGTACTTC. It codes for CASSLGQYSYEQYF.

The gene calls are TRBV5-4 and TRBJ2-4, with no clear D. V lost 2 bases to trimming and J lost 1 base, with 10 bases between them. Germline V gene sequence: CDR1 SGHNT, CDR2 YYREEE (reference sequence). The CDR3 covers 15 residues. The CDR3 DNA is TGTGCCAGCAGCTTTTTAGGCGGCGCCAAAAACATTCAGTACTTC. Its translation is CASSFLGGAKNIQYF.

In this sample, this clone turned up a few times. The J gene is TRBJ2-1, the V gene TRBV5-1, with 7 bases lining up with TRBD2. The CDR3 is made up of 19 amino acids. Germline V gene lookup returns CDR1 SGHRS and CDR2 YFSETQ. The V segment lost 5 bases and the J segment 3 bases; nucleotides outside the gene matches: 20. CDR3 region: CASSPREAGASWNYNEQFF. In DNA, the CDR3 is TGCGCCAGCAGTCCCCGGGAGGCCGGTGCTAGCTGGAACTACAATGAGCAGTTCTTC.

The V call is TRBV7-8, the J call TRBJ1-2, with D maybe TRBD1 (6 bases). CDR3 length: 14 residues. CDR1 is SGHVS, CDR2 FQNEAQ, per germline. Trimming left V 5 bases short and J 5 bases short, with 15 bases between. CDR3: CASSLLGGKYGYTF. The DNA for the CDR3 is TGTGCCAGCAGCCTCTTGGGGGGCAAGTATGGCTACACCTTC.

In its sample, this clone was seen once. This chain uses TRBV19 with TRBJ1-6; possibly TRBD1 for D (6 bases). V was cut by 3 bases and J by 1 base, with 16 bases left in between. In germline, CDR1 is LNHDA, CDR2 SQIVND (reference sequence). The CDR3 is made up of 18 amino acids. In DNA form, the CDR3 reads TGTGCCAGTAGTATCGGGGGGCCGGAGAGGTCCTATAATTCACCCCTCCACTTT. This translates into CASSIGGPERSYNSPLHF.

The rearrangement uses TRBV6-4 and TRBJ2-1; possibly TRBD1 or TRBD2 for D (5 bases each). This CDR3 spans 13 amino acids. Germline loops: CDR1 MRHNA, CDR2 SNTAGT. V lost 7 bases and J 13 bases, leaving 20 bases between the germline ends. Here the CDR3 DNA reads TGTGCCAGCACTGAGGGGTTTGGCGGTACCCAGTTCTTC. Its protein is CASTEGFGGTQFF.

This sequence joins TRBV7-2 and TRBJ1-1; TRBD1 aligns across 11 bases. Trimming took 6 bases from V and 4 from J; bases not matched to a gene: 7. Germline values: CDR1 SGHTA, CDR2 FQGNSA. CDR3 length: 15 amino acids. CDR3 bases: TGTGCCAGCAGTTTTACCGGGACAGGGGGCACTGAAGCTTTCTTT. It codes for CASSFTGTGGTEAFF.

The J gene is TRBJ1-4, the V gene TRBV4-3; TRBD1 matches at 7 bases. Per germline, CDR1 LGHNA and CDR2 YSLEER. This CDR3 has 16 residues. V shed 0 bases, J shed 7 bases, and the junction held 8 bases outside the gene matches. CDR3 sequence: CASSQDYRGGGEKLFF. DNA of the CDR3: TGCGCCAGCAGCCAAGACTACCGAGGGGGCGGTGAAAAACTGTTTTTT.